The 26 T cell receptor beta chains below all came from one sample that was sequenced in a study of cytomegalovirus exposure and HLA in healthy donors. PCR involved 60 Vbeta and 13 Jbeta primers. Only in-frame clones appear in the TCRdb table, and some are missing; sequencing was by immunoSEQ multiplex PCR. Of hundreds of thousands of clones listed, 60% to 80% are singletons. The specimen sequenced was PBMCs. Source of these receptors: a young man in good health and CMV-seronegative.

The V call is TRBV14, the J call TRBJ2-1, with a tentative D call TRBD2 (6 bases). This CDR3 comprises 15 residues. V lost 1 base, J lost 4 bases, and 11 bases lay in between. Looked up from germline, CDR1 is SGHDN and CDR2 is FVKESK. The CDR3: CASSQAGDGYNEQFF. The CDR3 DNA follows: TGTGCCAGCAGCCAAGCGGGAGACGGGTACAATGAGCAGTTCTTC.

The chain recombines TRBV18 with TRBJ1-5; the D gene is possibly TRBD1 (6 bases). Germline V gives CDR1 KGHSH, CDR2 LQKENI. V was trimmed by 2 bases and J by 7 bases, leaving 18 bases between them. The CDR3 is 16 residues long. As DNA, the CDR3 is TGTGCCAGCTCACCAAGTTCGGGGGGGCGCGTACAGCCCCAGCATTTT. Protein: CASSPSSGGRVQPQHF.

The chain recombines TRBV30 with TRBJ1-2, with TRBD1 matching 7 bases. The CDR3 totals 15 residues. From germline, CDR1 is GTSNPN and CDR2 SVGIG (reference sequence). The ends lost 0 bases at V and 2 bases at J; junction bases unmatched: 6. The CDR3 nucleotides read TGTGCCTGGAGTGTGGGGGTAGGGGGCAACTATGGCTACACCTTC. It is translated as CAWSVGVGGNYGYTF.

J is TRBJ2-2 and V is TRBV18; TRBD1 aligns across 7 bases. Germline V gives CDR1 KGHSH, CDR2 LQKENI. J was trimmed by 7 bases and V by 5 bases; bases with no gene match: 10. The CDR3 consists of 15 residues. The DNA for the CDR3 is TGTGCCAGCTCATCATCCGACAGGGTAGGCGGGGAGCTGTTTTTT. Its translation: CASSSSDRVGGELFF.

This chain joins TRBV19 and TRBJ2-6; D not resolved. Trimming shortened V by 6 bases and J by 0 bases, and 6 bases separated the two germline ends. The CDR3 runs 14 residues. Germline CDR1 is LNHDA and CDR2 is SQIVND (reference sequence). The CDR3 protein is CASRSYSGANVLTF. The CDR3 nucleotides are TGTGCCAGTAGGTCCTACTCTGGGGCCAACGTCCTGACTTTC. The full variable domain, completed using reference TRBV19 and TRBJ2-6, is DGGITQSPKYLFRKEGQNVTLSCEQNLNHDAMYWYRQDPGQGLRLIYYSQIVNDFQKGDIAEGYSVSREKKESFPLTVTSAQKNPTAFYLCASRSYSGANVLTFGAGSRLTVL.

J is TRBJ1-2 and V is TRBV30; D uncertain. V lost 5 bases, J lost 2 bases, and 15 bases lay in between. Germline CDR1 GTSNPN, CDR2 SVGIG (reference sequence). The CDR3 sequence is 14 residues long. CDR3 protein: CAWEIYPGNYGYTF. In DNA form, the CDR3 reads TGTGCCTGGGAGATATACCCGGGGAACTATGGCTACACCTTC.

The V call is TRBV7-3, the J call TRBJ2-3; 15 bases map to TRBD2. The J segment lost 6 bases and the V segment lost 1 base, leaving 5 bases of the junction unmatched. This CDR3 has 17 residues. Per the germline V gene, CDR1 is SGHTA and CDR2 is FQGTGA. This CDR3 is CASSLNGLAGGTDTQYF. In nucleotides, the CDR3 is TGTGCCAGCAGCTTAAACGGACTAGCGGGAGGGACGGATACGCAGTATTTT.

For this clone: The junction departs from the called germline gene at one end, perhaps through a read error. The chain recombines TRBV7-2 with TRBJ2-3; the D is unclear. The germline V gene encodes CDR1 SGHTA and CDR2 FQGNSA. The CDR3 spans 12 residues. The CDR3 reads CASSVSRDTQYF. The CDR3 DNA sequence: TGTGCCAGCAGCGTTAGCAGAGATACGCAGTATTTT.

The table lists this clone with a few counts. The chain joins TRBV7-9 to TRBJ2-1, with D maybe TRBD2 (5 bases). Germline CDR1 is SEHNR and CDR2 is FQNEAQ (reference sequence). CDR3 length equals 12 residues. V was cut by 11 bases and J by 6 bases, with 14 bases left in between. The CDR3 nucleotides are TGTGCCGGGCAAGGAACTAGCAATGAGCAGTTCTTC. It specifies CAGQGTSNEQFF.

The gene calls are TRBV6-5 and TRBJ1-1; 8 nucleotides match TRBD1. The junction had 4 bases not matched to a gene; V was cut back by 6 bases and J by 4 bases. Germline V lookup: CDR1 MNHEY, CDR2 SVGAGI. The CDR3 has 13 amino acids. The CDR3 sequence is CASSWTGSTEAFF. In DNA form, the CDR3 reads TGTGCCAGCAGCTGGACAGGGAGCACTGAAGCTTTCTTT.

This chain links TRBV7-3 with TRBJ2-2, with 7 positions matching TRBD2. The trim removed 2 bases at V and 2 bases at J, leaving 8 bases unmatched. Germline assignment: CDR1 SGHTA and CDR2 FQGTGA. The CDR3 is 17 residues long. The CDR3 coding sequence is TGTGCCAGCAGCTTATCCCCTAGCGGTTCCAACACCGGGGAGCTGTTTTTT. Its protein is CASSLSPSGSNTGELFF.

The V gene is TRBV7-2, the J gene TRBJ1-2; 7 nucleotides align to TRBD1. The V segment lost 6 bases and the J segment 0 bases; nucleotides outside the gene matches: 7. Germline CDR1 reads SGHTA; CDR2 reads FQGNSA. There are 15 residues in the CDR3. Here the CDR3 DNA reads TGTGCCAGCAGGTATACAGGGGCCGCTAACTATGGCTACACCTTC. Its protein product is CASRYTGAANYGYTF.

In this sample, this clone turned up once. The CDR3 here is CASSPGADQETQYF. As DNA, the CDR3 is TGTGCCAGCTCACCAGGAGCCGACCAAGAGACCCAGTACTTC. The chain recombines TRBV18 with TRBJ2-5; D is ambiguous. This CDR3 spans 14 amino acids. CDR1 and CDR2 from the germline V gene are KGHSH and LQKENI. V dropped 2 bases and J dropped 0 bases, with 7 bases sitting between them.

The count of this clone is one. V and J are TRBV28 and TRBJ2-7; 9 bases align to TRBD1. V lost 2 bases and J lost 1; bases outside the gene matches: 3. This CDR3 is built from 15 residues. Germline V lookup: CDR1 MDHEN, CDR2 SYDVKM. The CDR3 nucleotides are TGTGCCAGCAGTTTAGACAGGGGGGGATCCTACGAGCAGTACTTC. It translates to CASSLDRGGSYEQYF. The complete variable domain, with remaining parts taken from reference TRBV28 and TRBJ2-7, reads DVKVTQSSRYLVKRTGEKVFLECVQDMDHENMFWYRQDPGLGLRLIYFSYDVKMKEKGDIPEGYSVSREKKERFSLILESASTNQTSMYLCASSLDRGGSYEQYFGPGTRLTVT.

This CDR3 is CAWGSGVNTEAFF. The CDR3 region has the DNA TGTGCCTGGGGTTCAGGGGTGAACACTGAAGCTTTCTTT. V is TRBV30 and J is TRBJ1-1; D is possibly TRBD1 (6 bases). In germline, CDR1 is GTSNPN, CDR2 SVGIG (reference sequence). The CDR3 contains 13 residues. Trimming removed 5 bases from V and 0 bases from J, with 10 bases in between. Looking up the rest from reference TRBV30 and TRBJ1-1 gives the full variable domain: SQTIHQWPATLVQPVGSPLSLECTVEGTSNPNLYWYRQAAGRGLQLLFYSVGIGQISSEVPQNLSASRPQDRQFILSSKKLLLSDSGFYLCAWGSGVNTEAFFGQGTRLTVV.

In its sample, this clone was seen a few times. The chain links TRBV7-9 to TRBJ1-2, with 9 positions matching TRBD1. Trimming cost V 5 bases and J 2 bases; bases outside gene matches: 6. The germline gives CDR1 SEHNR, CDR2 FQNEAQ (reference sequence). The CDR3 extends over 15 amino acids. This CDR3 reads CASSPTGTGNYGYTF. DNA of the CDR3: TGTGCCAGCAGCCCAACCGGGACAGGGAACTATGGCTACACCTTC.

This sequence joins TRBV7-2 and TRBJ1-4, with TRBD1 as a possible D gene (5 bases). CDR1 is SGHTA, CDR2 FQGNSA, per germline. Between the trimmed V and J ends, which lost 3 bases and 8 bases, there was a span of 13 bases. CDR3 length: 14 amino acids. CDR3 DNA sequence: TGTGCCAGCAGCTTGGGGAATGGGGCCGAAAAACTGTTTTTT. This translates into CASSLGNGAEKLFF.

This clone was detected only a few times. The chain links TRBV7-9 to TRBJ1-2; 9 bases map to TRBD1. The CDR3 consists of 13 residues. J gave up 6 bases and V 11 bases, and 10 bases lay outside the gene matches. Germline CDR1 is SEHNR and CDR2 is FQNEAQ (reference sequence). CDR3 loop: CACFNTGGNGYTF. The DNA of the CDR3 is TGTGCCTGCTTCAATACAGGGGGCAATGGCTACACCTTC. Full variable domain (remainder filled in from reference TRBV7-9 and TRBJ1-2): DTGVSQNPRHKITKRGQNVTFRCDPISEHNRLYWYRQTLGQGPEFLTYFQNEAQLEKSRLLSDRFSAERPKGSFSTLEIQRTEQGDSAMYLCACFNTGGNGYTFGSGTRLTVV.

CDR3 sequence: CASSLGQHSGNTIYF. The CDR3 DNA sequence: TGTGCCAGCAGCTTAGGACAGCACTCTGGAAACACCATATATTTT. V gene TRBV7-3 combines with J gene TRBJ1-3, with D possibly TRBD1 on 6 matching bases. Trimming removed 2 bases at V and 0 bases at J, with 8 bases between. CDR1 and CDR2 from the germline V gene are SGHTA and FQGTGA. The CDR3 totals 15 residues. Full variable domain (missing parts from reference TRBV7-3 and TRBJ1-3): GAGVSQTPSNKVTEKGKYVELRCDPISGHTALYWYRQSLGQGPEFLIYFQGTGAADDSGLPNDRFFAVRPEGSVSTLKIQRTERGDSAVYLCASSLGQHSGNTIYFGEGSWLTVV.

The chain links TRBV5-5 to TRBJ2-7, with 7 bases matching TRBD1. V was clipped by 4 bases and J by 6 bases; unmatched bases: 16. Germline lookup yields CDR1 SGHKS and CDR2 YYEKEE (reference sequence). This CDR3 is 16 amino acids long. In DNA form, the CDR3 reads TGTGCCAGCAGCCGAGAGATTTCGACAGGGTCGATCGAGCAGTACTTC. Its translation: CASSREISTGSIEQYF.

This clone occurred once. V usage is TRBV5-1 and J usage is TRBJ2-4, with D unresolved. Germline V gene lookup returns CDR1 SGHRS and CDR2 YFSETQ. The CDR3 totals 14 residues. V was trimmed by 0 bases and J by 7 bases, leaving 11 bases between them. In DNA form, the CDR3 reads TGCGCCAGCAGCTTGGCTCAGGATGTCAACATTCAGTACTTC. Protein product: CASSLAQDVNIQYF.

This chain uses TRBV9 with TRBJ2-1; D is unresolved. The germline V and J ends were trimmed by 0 bases and 12 bases, with 10 bases remaining between them. Germline CDR1 reads SGDLS; CDR2 reads YYNGEE. The CDR3 runs to 12 residues. The CDR3 loop is CASSVAGERQFF. CDR3 sequence (DNA): TGTGCCAGCAGCGTAGCTGGAGAACGGCAGTTCTTC.

The V gene is TRBV9, the J gene TRBJ2-5, with no clear D. The CDR3 runs to 15 residues. Trimming shortened V by 4 bases and J by 1 base, and 14 bases separated the two germline ends. The germline gives CDR1 SGDLS, CDR2 YYNGEE. As DNA, the CDR3 is TGTGCCAGCAGCTCCTCCGGGTCCCCCCAAGAGACCCAGTACTTC. The encoded protein is CASSSSGSPQETQYF.

The chain carries TRBV19 and TRBJ1-5; 9 bases line up with TRBD1. The V segment lost 6 bases and the J segment 4 bases; nucleotides outside the gene matches: 4. The CDR3 contains 14 residues. Germline V gene sequence: CDR1 LNHDA, CDR2 SQIVND (reference sequence). CDR3 amino acids: CASSLGQGNQPQHF. Written as DNA, the CDR3 is TGTGCCAGTAGCCTAGGACAGGGGAATCAGCCCCAGCATTTT.

This clone turned up a few times. In DNA, the CDR3 is TGTGCCAGCAGTTTCGGTTGGCGGAACAATGAGCAGTTCTTC. It encodes CASSFGWRNNEQFF. The genes are TRBV27 and TRBJ2-1; no definite D call. Between the trimmed V and J ends, which lost 3 bases and 5 bases, there was a span of 11 bases. The CDR3 sequence is 14 residues long. Germline lookup yields CDR1 MNHEY and CDR2 SMNVEV (reference sequence).

A remark on this clone: The same CDR3 is also encoded by other DNA sequences in this sample. The rearrangement links TRBV5-1 to TRBJ2-3, with a tentative D call TRBD2 (6 bases). CDR1 and CDR2 from the germline V gene are SGHRS and YFSETQ. The CDR3 spans 15 residues. The V gene lost 0 bases and the J gene lost 5 bases, with 13 bases spanning the gap. The CDR3 DNA follows: TGCGCCAGCAGCTTGGGTCAAGGTAGCGGAGATACGCAGTATTTT. Its translation is CASSLGQGSGDTQYF. Filled out from reference TRBV5-1 and TRBJ2-3, the complete variable domain reads KAGVTQTPRYLIKTRGQQVTLSCSPISGHRSVSWYQQTPGQGLQFLFEYFSETQRNKGNFPGRFSGRQFSNSRSEMNVSTLELGDSALYLCASSLGQGSGDTQYFGPGTRLTVL.